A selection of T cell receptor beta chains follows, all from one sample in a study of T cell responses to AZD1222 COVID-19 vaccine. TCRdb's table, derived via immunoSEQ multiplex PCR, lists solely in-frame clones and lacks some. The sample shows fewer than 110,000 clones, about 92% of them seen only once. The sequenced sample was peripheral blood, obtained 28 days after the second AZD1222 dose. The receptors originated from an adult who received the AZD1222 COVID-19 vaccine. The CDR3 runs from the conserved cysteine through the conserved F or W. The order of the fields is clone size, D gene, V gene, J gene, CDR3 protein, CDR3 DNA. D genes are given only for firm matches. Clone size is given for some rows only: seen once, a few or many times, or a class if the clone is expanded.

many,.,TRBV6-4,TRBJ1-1,CASSGGDATEAFF,TGTGCCAGCAGTGGCGGGGATGCCACTGAAGCTTTCTTT
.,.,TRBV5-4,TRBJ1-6,CASSLGSPLHF,TGTGCCAGCAGCTTGGGATCACCCCTCCACTTT
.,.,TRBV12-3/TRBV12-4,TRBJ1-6,CASKTAQGSPLHF,TGTGCCAGCAAAACGGCCCAGGGCTCACCCCTCCACTTT
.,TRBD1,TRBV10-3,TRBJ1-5,CAISESGQGGPQPQHF,TGTGCCATCAGTGAGTCCGGACAGGGAGGACCTCAGCCCCAGCATTTT
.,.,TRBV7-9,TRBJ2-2,CASSPITFERGNTGELFF,TGTGCCAGCAGCCCGATTACCTTTGAAAGGGGCAACACCGGGGAGCTGTTTTTT
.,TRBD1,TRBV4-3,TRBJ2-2,CASSPDRETGELFF,TGCGCCAGCAGCCCGGACAGGGAAACCGGGGAGCTGTTTTTT
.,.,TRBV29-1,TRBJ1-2,CSVVSLGDRFGYTF,TGCAGCGTTGTAAGTCTCGGGGATCGTTTTGGCTACACCTTC
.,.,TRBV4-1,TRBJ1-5,CASSLQFRANSNQPQHF,TGCGCCAGCAGCCTTCAATTTCGTGCCAATAGCAATCAGCCCCAGCATTTT
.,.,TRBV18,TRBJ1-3,CASSPLGTENTIYF,TGTGCCAGCTCACCATTGGGGACTGAAAACACCATATATTTT
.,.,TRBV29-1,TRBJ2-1,CSVHHGSSYNEQFF,TGCAGCGTTCATCACGGGAGCTCCTACAATGAGCAGTTCTTC
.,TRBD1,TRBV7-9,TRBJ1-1,CASSSRTGATPGQEAFF,TGTGCCAGCAGCTCAAGGACAGGAGCTACACCCGGCCAAGAAGCTTTCTTT
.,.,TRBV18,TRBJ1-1,CASSPLGPPDPEAFF,TGTGCCAGCTCACCCTTGGGTCCCCCGGACCCTGAAGCTTTCTTT
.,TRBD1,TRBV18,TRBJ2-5,CASSPTGGYETQYF,TGTGCCAGCTCACCCACAGGGGGATACGAGACCCAGTACTTC
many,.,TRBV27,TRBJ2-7,CASSSSGVYEQYF,TGTGCCAGCAGTTCCTCGGGGGTGTACGAGCAGTACTTC
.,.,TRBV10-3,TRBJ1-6,CAISESSGARNSPLHF,TGTGCCATCAGTGAGTCTTCTGGGGCGCGGAATTCACCCCTCCACTTT
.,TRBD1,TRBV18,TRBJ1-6,CASSPTGTGDKNSPLHF,TGTGCCAGCTCACCGACCGGGACAGGGGATAAAAATTCACCCCTCCACTTT
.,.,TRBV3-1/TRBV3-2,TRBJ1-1,CASSHRQDLNTEAFF,TGTGCCAGCAGCCACCGACAGGACTTGAACACTGAAGCTTTCTTT
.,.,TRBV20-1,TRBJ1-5,CSASRGVGNQPQHF,TGCAGTGCGAGTCGGGGGGTAGGCAATCAGCCCCAGCATTTT
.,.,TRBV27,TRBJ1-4,CASTDLYGKGRLNEKLFF,TGTGCCAGCACTGACCTATATGGAAAGGGACGGCTTAATGAAAAACTGTTTTTT
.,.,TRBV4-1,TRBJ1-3,CASSQDIQGTFSGNTIYF,TGCGCCAGCAGCCAAGATATCCAGGGGACCTTCTCTGGAAACACCATATATTTT
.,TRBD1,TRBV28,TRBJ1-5,CASSPWSGQGNQPQHF,TGTGCCAGCAGTCCTTGGTCGGGACAGGGCAATCAGCCCCAGCATTTT
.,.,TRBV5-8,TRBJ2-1,CASSLVSGVREQFF,TGTGCCAGCAGCTTGGTATCAGGGGTACGGGAGCAGTTCTTC